Presented here are 25 T cell receptor beta chains from one specimen sequenced in a study of tissue T cells after allogeneic stem cell transplantation. Assay: immunoSEQ multiplex PCR; the TCRdb copy retains only in-frame clones and omits some. The sample includes about 28,000 clones, 85% seen only once; the top ten take under 4.5%. Sequencing used blood, obtained before transplantation. The source is a woman aged 18 to 55 who later had graft-versus-host disease after an allogeneic stem cell transplant.

V usage is TRBV9 and J usage is TRBJ1-2; 8 bases are a match to TRBD1. CDR1 and CDR2 from the germline V gene are SGDLS and YYNGEE. V trimming: 3 bases; J trimming: 9 bases; junction bases outside the gene matches: 10. The CDR3 runs to 14 residues. CDR3 nucleotide sequence: TGTGCCAGCAGCGGACAGGGGCGACTTGTCAGCTACACCTTC. The encoded protein is CASSGQGRLVSYTF.

The CDR3 nucleotides read TGTGCCAGCAGTCTACTAGCGGGGGGGCGCGAGCAGTACTTC. It codes for CASSLLAGGREQYF. The chain employs TRBV6-5 and TRBJ2-7, with TRBD2 matching 13 bases. Germline CDR1 reads MNHEY; CDR2 reads SVGAGI. The CDR3 runs to 14 residues. V was clipped by 5 bases and J by 6 bases; unmatched bases: 4.

V gene TRBV27 combines with J gene TRBJ2-1; D assignment may be TRBD1 or TRBD2 (6 bases each). The CDR3 contains 12 residues. CDR1 is MNHEY and CDR2 is SMNVEV in the germline V gene (reference sequence). Trimming removed 8 bases from V and 8 bases from J, with 13 bases in between. The CDR3 here is CASGWRGYEQFF. CDR3 bases: TGTGCCAGCGGTTGGAGGGGGTATGAGCAGTTCTTC.

V and J are TRBV6-1 and TRBJ2-3, with a tentative D call TRBD2 (6 bases). This CDR3 contains 15 residues. Trimming left V 5 bases short and J 1 base short, with 13 bases between. The germline V gene has CDR1 MNHNS and CDR2 SASEGT. DNA for the CDR3: TGTGCCAGCAGTTTTCTAGCGCGGGGCACAGATACGCAGTATTTT. It yields the protein CASSFLARGTDTQYF.

The genes are TRBV12-3 or TRBV12-4 and TRBJ1-3, with a weak D call TRBD1 (5 bases). The CDR3 has 13 residues. Deletions cut 9 bases from V and 0 bases from J, with 9 bases between. This CDR3 reads CASRDVSGNTIYF. Here the CDR3 DNA reads TGTGCCAGTAGGGACGTCTCTGGAAACACCATATATTTT.

The rearrangement uses TRBV27 and TRBJ2-1; D possibly corresponds to TRBD1 (6 bases). Germline V gene sequence: CDR1 MNHEY, CDR2 SMNVEV (reference sequence). The CDR3 is 16 residues long. The V and J ends lost 0 bases and 4 bases respectively, with 13 bases between them. The CDR3 protein is CASSLSWDTLYNEQFF. The CDR3 region has the DNA TGTGCCAGCAGTTTATCGTGGGACACCCTTTACAATGAGCAGTTCTTC.

The chain joins TRBV5-1 to TRBJ2-7; 8 bases are a match to TRBD2. Germline CDR1 SGHRS, CDR2 YFSETQ. The V and J ends lost 0 bases and 2 bases, in that order; junction bases with no gene match: 4. This CDR3 has 15 amino acids. CDR3 sequence (DNA): TGCGCCAGCAGCTTGGTTGCGGGGGGTCCCTACGAGCAGTACTTC. Amino acid sequence: CASSLVAGGPYEQYF.

The V gene is TRBV7-6, the J gene TRBJ2-7, with 8 bases matching TRBD2. CDR1 SGHVS and CDR2 FNYEAQ come from the germline V gene. The J segment lost 3 bases and the V segment lost 1 base, leaving 5 bases of the junction unmatched. The CDR3 runs 15 residues. The CDR3 coding sequence is TGTGCCAGCAGCTTAGATCCGGGGGGGGACTACGAGCAGTACTTC. The encoded protein is CASSLDPGGDYEQYF.

This CDR3 reads CSASRVGQGETFMNTEAFF. CDR3 in DNA: TGCAGTGCTAGTAGAGTAGGACAGGGGGAAACTTTCATGAACACTGAAGCTTTCTTT. The genes are TRBV20-1 and TRBJ1-1; 10 bases align to TRBD1. This CDR3 is 19 amino acids long. Germline V gives CDR1 DFQATT, CDR2 SNEGSKA (reference sequence). V shed 3 bases and J 0 bases; nucleotides not matched to a gene: 16.

This sequence joins TRBV25-1 and TRBJ1-3; D is uncertain. From germline, CDR1 is MGHDK and CDR2 SYGVNS. Trimming stripped 4 bases from V and 0 bases from J, with 16 bases between. The CDR3 length is 17 residues. CDR3 in DNA: TGTGCCAGCAGTGCCCGTAGCCTTGCTCTCTCTGGAAACACCATATATTTT. This translates into CASSARSLALSGNTIYF.

The chain carries TRBV4-3 and TRBJ2-3; D possibly corresponds to TRBD2 (6 bases). The CDR3 totals 16 residues. Germline CDR1 LGHNA, CDR2 YSLEER. V lost 0 bases, J lost 1 base, and 11 bases lay in between. Here the CDR3 DNA reads TGCGCCAGCAGCCAAGATATCCGCGGGGGCACAGATACGCAGTATTTT. Amino acid sequence: CASSQDIRGGTDTQYF.

This clone was seen only once. The gene calls are TRBV15 and TRBJ2-7; D is uncertain. The CDR3 totals 14 residues. Deletions cut 0 bases from V and 5 bases from J, with 11 bases between. Germline V gives CDR1 LNHNV, CDR2 YYDKDF (reference sequence). The DNA of the CDR3 is TGTGCCACCAGCAGAGATCGGGTATCGGACGAGCAGTACTTC. Protein sequence: CATSRDRVSDEQYF. The variable domain in full, completed from reference TRBV15 and TRBJ2-7, reads DAMVIQNPRYQVTQFGKPVTLSCSQTLNHNVMYWYQQKSSQAPKLLFHYYDKDFNNEADTPDNFQSRRPNTSFCFLDIRSPGLGDTAMYLCATSRDRVSDEQYFGPGTRLTVT.

The V call is TRBV10-3, the J call TRBJ1-2, with a possible D match to TRBD1 (5 bases). Per germline, CDR1 ENHRY and CDR2 SYGVKD. V was pared by 6 bases and J by 4 bases, with 12 bases between. The CDR3 is made up of 13 amino acids. CDR3: CAIRQGESYGYTF. CDR3 coding DNA: TGTGCCATCAGGCAAGGGGAGAGCTATGGCTACACCTTC.

The chain employs TRBV11-1 and TRBJ1-2; D is undetermined. Germline V gene lookup returns CDR1 SGHAT and CDR2 FQDESV (reference sequence). The CDR3 totals 14 residues. The V end was cut by 5 bases, the J end by 4 bases, with 14 bases between. CDR3 coding DNA: TGTGCCAGCAGCCCCCGTGGGAGGTCCTATGGCTACACCTTC. Its protein product is CASSPRGRSYGYTF.

The chain uses TRBV19 and TRBJ2-4; D is unclear. Germline CDR1 reads LNHDA; CDR2 reads SQIVND (reference sequence). There are 17 residues in the CDR3. With 1 base removed from V and 0 bases from J, the gap between germline ends came to 13 bases. The CDR3 DNA reads TGTGCCAGTAGTATAGTCGGTTGGCAGCTAGCCAAAAACATTCAGTACTTC. Its translation: CASSIVGWQLAKNIQYF.

V and J are TRBV25-1 and TRBJ2-2; 7 nucleotides line up with TRBD1. CDR1 MGHDK and CDR2 SYGVNS come from the germline V gene. The trim removed 8 bases at V and 0 bases at J, leaving 9 bases unmatched. There are 16 residues in the CDR3. This CDR3 is CASSRGKSANTGELFF. DNA for the CDR3: TGTGCCAGCTCCAGGGGGAAATCGGCGAACACCGGGGAGCTGTTTTTT.

The chain has TRBV15 and TRBJ1-1, with a possible D match to TRBD1 (6 bases). This CDR3 spans 13 amino acids. V lost 3 bases and J lost 5, with 10 bases in between. From germline, CDR1 is LNHNV and CDR2 YYDKDF (reference sequence). Here the CDR3 reads CATSREGGTEAFF. The CDR3 bases are TGTGCCACCAGCAGGGAAGGGGGTACTGAAGCTTTCTTT.

The genes are TRBV3-1 (or the pseudogene TRBV3-2) and TRBJ2-2, with 10 bases matching TRBD2. This CDR3 region has 16 residues. Losses at the gene ends were 0 bases for V and 7 bases for J; bases not matched to a gene: 5. Germline CDR1 reads LGHDT; CDR2 reads YNNKEL (reference sequence). The CDR3 region is CASSQEGTSAGGELFF. CDR3 in DNA: TGTGCCAGCAGCCAAGAAGGGACTAGCGCCGGCGGGGAGCTGTTTTTT.

The chain carries TRBV5-1 and TRBJ1-1; D unclear. Germline values: CDR1 SGHRS, CDR2 YFSETQ. V lost 2 bases, J lost 1 base, and 15 bases lay in between. The CDR3 spans 16 residues. This CDR3 is CASSFSPGRRNTEAFF. CDR3 nucleotide sequence: TGCGCCAGCAGCTTCTCCCCCGGCCGTCGGAACACTGAAGCTTTCTTT.

This clone turned up a few times. V usage is TRBV6-2 or TRBV6-3 and J usage is TRBJ1-1; D is undetermined. This CDR3 is 16 amino acids long. Trimming stripped 2 bases from V and 6 bases from J, with 19 bases between. CDR1 and CDR2 (germline): MNHEY, SVGEGT. The CDR3 coding sequence is TGTGCCAGCAGTTACGGCCCATGGGTCCGGAGGGCTGAAGCTTTCTTT. This sequence encodes CASSYGPWVRRAEAFF.

The chain joins TRBV24-1 to TRBJ2-7, with D tentatively TRBD1 (5 bases). The V end was cut by 9 bases, the J end by 0 bases, with 14 bases between. Germline values: CDR1 KGHDR, CDR2 SFDVKD. This CDR3 is built from 14 residues. CDR3 residues: CATFRTLSSYEQYF. For the CDR3, the DNA is TGTGCCACCTTCCGGACACTCAGCTCCTACGAGCAGTACTTC.

The chain has TRBV7-2 and TRBJ2-5; D is perhaps TRBD1 (6 bases). Germline V gene lookup returns CDR1 SGHTA and CDR2 FQGNSA. Trimming took off 7 bases at V and 2 bases at J, with 17 bases between the two ends. The CDR3 runs 15 residues. The CDR3 spells CASTSWGHLQETQYF. The CDR3 DNA reads as TGTGCCAGCACCTCCTGGGGACACCTTCAAGAGACCCAGTACTTC.

V and J are TRBV6-2 or TRBV6-3 and TRBJ2-7; possible D gene TRBD1, 5 bases. Germline lookup yields CDR1 MNHEY and CDR2 SVGEGT. Between the trimmed V and J ends, which lost 2 bases and 2 bases, there was a span of 10 bases. This CDR3 is 14 amino acids long. CDR3 coding DNA: TGTGCCAGCAGTTACACTCAGGGCCCCTACGAGCAGTACTTC. Translated: CASSYTQGPYEQYF.

The chain combines TRBV18 with TRBJ2-5, with TRBD2 matching over 7 bases. Germline V CDR1 and CDR2: KGHSH, LQKENI. The CDR3 runs 15 residues. V gave up 3 bases and J gave up 1 base; unmatched junction bases: 5. CDR3 nucleotides: TGTGCCAGCTCACCCCGGGGAGGGATCCAAGAGACCCAGTACTTC. Encoded protein: CASSPRGGIQETQYF.

The chain links TRBV20-1 to TRBJ1-1; D call uncertain. Per the germline V gene, CDR1 is DFQATT and CDR2 is SNEGSKA (reference sequence). There are 10 residues in the CDR3. Between the trimmed V and J ends, which lost 4 bases and 4 bases, there was a span of 4 bases. CDR3 protein: CSAKGTEAFF. The CDR3 coding sequence is TGCAGTGCTAAGGGCACTGAAGCTTTCTTT.